What follows is one TCR beta chain and its context. There is no known antigen for this receptor. Per-base quality was not reported, and no clone a single base away is much larger than it. This entry is derived from a study of blood T cell repertoires in COVID-19 (dated by TCRdb to 2018 to 2020). The study in broad terms: Samples from collaborators originated in the United States, Italy and Spain and spanned both the acute and convalescent phases of COVID-19. The material from the prospective study consisted of cDNA or gDNA derived from T cells, B-cell-depleted T cells, or PBMCs. Deeply sampled blood TCRbeta repertoires from subjects exposed to, actively infected with, or recovered from COVID-19 were included in the dataset. A freely available public database, intended as a resource for researchers studying the immune response to SARS-CoV-2, is where the repertoires were released. The samples were drawn from the first 160 participants of the ongoing ImmuneRACE study and from 1,254 subjects provided by 6 global collaborators. The sample metadata nearly always contained a de-identified subject ID, COVID-19 status, age in years and sex. HLA class I and class II types, where available, came from metadata supplied by the sample provider rather than from assay-based typing. Overall study outcomes, separate from this receptor: The quantity of clinical and demographic metadata differed by source and by participant and was supplied without curation.

TCRbeta CDR3 regions were amplified from genomic DNA by means of the immunoSEQ Assay, a bias-controlled multiplex PCR. As for how the authors treated the data: The number of nucleated cells in each sample was estimated by amplification of reference gene primers within the assay. Sequence reads were collapsed and filtered to measure the absolute abundance of every unique TCRbeta CDR3 rearrangement. Productive Simpson clonality was computed per sample as the square root of Simpson's diversity index over productive rearrangements. TCRdb took over this immuneACCESS table, retaining in-frame rearrangements with V and J assigned. Such tables are incomplete; in checked studies, under half of the missing clones stem from an unresolved V gene, and the remainder is unexplained. V, J and clone size derive from that table, while D and trimming were established from the DNA sequence. Within this sample are 160,000 or so clones, with around 84% of them counted one time only. The ten largest clones capture roughly 8.6% of the sample.

Participants in the prospective study were aged roughly 18 to 95 years, lived in 20 to 25 United States geographic areas, and enrolled through a virtual design. In the prospective study, cohorts were assigned on the basis of participant-reported clinical history obtained from a screening survey and a study questionnaire. Recovered participants in ImmuneRACE Cohort 3 were defined by two consecutive negative NP/OP PCR tests, clearance by a healthcare professional, or resolution of symptoms. In the prospective study, whole blood, serum and a nasopharyngeal or oropharyngeal swab were collected from each participant by mobile phlebotomists. Additional blood draws and questionnaires over an approximately two-month period could optionally be provided by prospective study participants. Prospective study blood samples were shipped either frozen or at room temperature before DNA extraction. Per the germline V gene, LGHNA is the CDR1 and YSLEER is the CDR2. The CDR3 covers 13 residues, taking in both the cysteine and the phenylalanine. The retained sequence is limited to the CDR3, 39 bases, with the frame set at the first base. Deletion took 3 bases off V and 12 bases off J, with a span of 15 bases between the germline ends.

The specimen was PBMCs or T cells enriched from blood (not recorded which). The sequence derives from a woman aged 50 to 60 who had recovered from COVID-19. The rearranged segments are TRBV4-3 and TRBJ2-1, with a weak D call of TRBD1 (6 bases match). The DNA is as follows: TGCGCCAGCAGCCACGAAACCGGGACAAGGCAGTTCTTC. Its translation is CASSHETGTRQFF.